The entry that follows covers one TCR beta chain sequence. The sample holds other DNA sequences that translate to the same CDR3. TCRdb's copy holds only in-frame clones and misses some; the assay was immunoSEQ multiplex PCR. The data show approximately 180,000 clones, with approximately 92% seen just once and 2% to 2.5% held by the top ten. V lost 5 bases to trimming and J lost 5 bases, with 9 bases between them. The CDR3 spans 12 residues. Germline V CDR1 and CDR2: MNHEY, SVGAGI. This sample is drawn from a study of control samples from healthy donors and cancer patients. Input material: blood. The chain recombines TRBV6-5 with TRBJ1-1; no clear D. The source is a woman in her thirties or forties in good health. The CDR3 region has the DNA TGTGCCAGCAGTCCCCTGGGAACTGAAGCTTTCTTT. It encodes CASSPLGTEAFF.